This T cell receptor (beta chain) originates from a study of beta chain features in type 1 diabetes. Looking at the study overall: Healthy donors and patients showed comparable age, gender and cell yields. Points from the study as a whole: For patients and controls alike, PCR might favor shorter templates to the same degree. Significant though moderate, a shortening of TCRB CDR3s appeared in all four CD4+ subsets of Type 1 diabetes patients.

Germline V gives CDR1 KGHSH, CDR2 LQKENI. CDR3 length: 15 residues. V lost 0 bases, J lost 7 bases, and 4 bases stayed unmatched. A remark on this clone: Its antigen is not known.

What was sequenced were expressed TCRB transcripts, since all of the isolated RNA had been reverse transcribed. Sequenced naive, central memory and regulatory T cell samples produced an average of roughly 3.6 million reads. TCRdb's copy holds only in-frame clones and misses some; the assay was immunoSEQ multiplex PCR. The sample lists about 470,000 clones; approximately 30% were seen once. This receptor was identified in a man aged 18 to 30 in good health. Sequencing input: naive CD4+ T cells from blood. The chain has TRBV18 and TRBJ1-4; 8 nucleotides align to TRBD1. CDR3 loop: CASSPPDRAGEKLFF. The CDR3 region has the DNA TGTGCCAGCTCACCACCGGACAGGGCAGGTGAAAAACTGTTTTTT.